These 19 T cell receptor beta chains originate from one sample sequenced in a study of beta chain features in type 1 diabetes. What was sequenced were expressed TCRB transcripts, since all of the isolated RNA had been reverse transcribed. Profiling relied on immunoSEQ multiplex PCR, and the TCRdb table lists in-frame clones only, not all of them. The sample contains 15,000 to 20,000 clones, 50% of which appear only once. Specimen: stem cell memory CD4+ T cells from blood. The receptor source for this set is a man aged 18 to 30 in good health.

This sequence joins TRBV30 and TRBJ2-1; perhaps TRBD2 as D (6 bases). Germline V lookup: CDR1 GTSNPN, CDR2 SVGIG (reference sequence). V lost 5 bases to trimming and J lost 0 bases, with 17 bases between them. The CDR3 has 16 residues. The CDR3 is CAWGGLDTISYNEQFF. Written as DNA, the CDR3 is TGTGCCTGGGGGGGACTCGACACGATCTCCTACAATGAGCAGTTCTTC.

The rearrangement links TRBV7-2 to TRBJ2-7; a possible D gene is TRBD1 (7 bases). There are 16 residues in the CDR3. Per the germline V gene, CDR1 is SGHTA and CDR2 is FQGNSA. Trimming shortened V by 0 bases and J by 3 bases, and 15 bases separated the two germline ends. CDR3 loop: CASSLAGGGNLYEQYF. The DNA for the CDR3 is TGTGCCAGCAGCTTAGCAGGGGGCGGGAACCTCTACGAGCAGTACTTC.

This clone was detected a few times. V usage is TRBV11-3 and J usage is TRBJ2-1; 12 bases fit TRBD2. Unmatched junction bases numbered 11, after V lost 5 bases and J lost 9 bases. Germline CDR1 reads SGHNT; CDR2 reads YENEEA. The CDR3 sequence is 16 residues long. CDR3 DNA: TGTGCCAGCAGCCGGAAAGGACTAGCGGGGAGTGGTGAGCAGTTCTTC. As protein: CASSRKGLAGSGEQFF.

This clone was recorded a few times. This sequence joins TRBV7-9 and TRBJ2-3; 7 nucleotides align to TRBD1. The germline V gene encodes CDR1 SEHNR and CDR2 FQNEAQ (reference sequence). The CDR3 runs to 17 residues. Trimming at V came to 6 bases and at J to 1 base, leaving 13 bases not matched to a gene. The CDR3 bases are TGTGCCAGCAGTTTCTCCGGGACAGCAATTCGCACAGATACGCAGTATTTT. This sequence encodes CASSFSGTAIRTDTQYF.

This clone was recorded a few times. The chain's CDR3 is CASRNGLAGDMFYNEQFF. In DNA form, the CDR3 reads TGTGCCAGCAGAAACGGACTAGCGGGAGATATGTTCTACAATGAGCAGTTCTTC. The rearrangement links TRBV7-9 to TRBJ2-1; TRBD2 agrees at 13 bases. J lost 3 bases, V lost 6 bases, and 11 bases had no gene match. The CDR3 length is 18 residues. Germline V CDR1 and CDR2: SEHNR, FQNEAQ (reference sequence).

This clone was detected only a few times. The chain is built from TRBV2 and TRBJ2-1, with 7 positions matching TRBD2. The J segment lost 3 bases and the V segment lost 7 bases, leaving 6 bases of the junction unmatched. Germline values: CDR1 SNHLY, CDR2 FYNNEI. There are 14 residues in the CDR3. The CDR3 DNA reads TGTGCCAGCAAGCCAGCGGGAAGCTACAATGAGCAGTTCTTC. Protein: CASKPAGSYNEQFF.

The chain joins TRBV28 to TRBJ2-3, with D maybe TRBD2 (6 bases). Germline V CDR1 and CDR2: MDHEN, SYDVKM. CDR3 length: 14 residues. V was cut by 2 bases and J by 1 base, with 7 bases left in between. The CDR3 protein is CASSLRGGTDTQYF. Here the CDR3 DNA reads TGTGCCAGCAGTTTACGCGGGGGCACAGATACGCAGTATTTT.

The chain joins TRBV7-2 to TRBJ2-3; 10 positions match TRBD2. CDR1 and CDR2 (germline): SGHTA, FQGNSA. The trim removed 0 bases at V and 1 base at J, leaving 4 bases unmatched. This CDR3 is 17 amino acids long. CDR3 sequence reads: CASSLAGAGGGTDTQYF. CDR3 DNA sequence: TGTGCCAGCAGCTTAGCGGGAGCGGGAGGGGGCACAGATACGCAGTATTTT.

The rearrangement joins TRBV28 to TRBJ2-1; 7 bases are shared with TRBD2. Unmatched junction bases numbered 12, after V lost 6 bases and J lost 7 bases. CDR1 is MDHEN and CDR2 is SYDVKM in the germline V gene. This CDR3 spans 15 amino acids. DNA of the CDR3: TGTGCCAGCAGCCACTCAAGCGGGGACCGGAATGAGCAGTTCTTC. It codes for CASSHSSGDRNEQFF.

The CDR3 DNA reads TGTGCCAGCAGCCAAAGGGCGGGCCAAGAGACCCAGTACTTC. Encoded protein: CASSQRAGQETQYF. The V gene is TRBV4-2, the J gene TRBJ2-5, with a possible D match to TRBD2 (5 bases). The CDR3 loop spans 14 amino acids. V shed 2 bases and J shed 1 base, with 8 bases lying between them. Per the germline V gene, CDR1 is LGHNA and CDR2 is YNFKEQ.

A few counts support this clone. This CDR3 reads CASSVESRGDTQYF. The CDR3 DNA follows: TGTGCCAGCAGCGTAGAGAGCAGGGGAGATACGCAGTATTTT. The V call is TRBV9, the J call TRBJ2-3; possibly TRBD1 for D (6 bases). Germline assignment: CDR1 SGDLS and CDR2 YYNGEE. V shed 0 bases and J shed 5 bases, with 10 bases lying between them. CDR3 length: 14 residues.

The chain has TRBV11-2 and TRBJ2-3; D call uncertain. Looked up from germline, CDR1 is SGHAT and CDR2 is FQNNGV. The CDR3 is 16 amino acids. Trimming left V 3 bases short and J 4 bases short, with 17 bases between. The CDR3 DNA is TGTGCCAGCAGCTTCGCCCCCATCCGCGGCCCAGATACGCAGTATTTT. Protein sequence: CASSFAPIRGPDTQYF.

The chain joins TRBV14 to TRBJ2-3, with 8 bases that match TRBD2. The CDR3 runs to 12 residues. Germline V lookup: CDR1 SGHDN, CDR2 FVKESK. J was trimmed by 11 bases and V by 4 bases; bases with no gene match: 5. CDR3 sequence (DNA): TGTGCCAGCAGCCTAACCGGGACTAGGCAGTATTTT. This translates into CASSLTGTRQYF.

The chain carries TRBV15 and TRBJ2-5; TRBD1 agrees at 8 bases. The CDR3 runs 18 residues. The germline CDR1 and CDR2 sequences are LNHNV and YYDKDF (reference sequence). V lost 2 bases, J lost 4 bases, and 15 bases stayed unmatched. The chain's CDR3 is CATSRPFRTGGYLETQYF. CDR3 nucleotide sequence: TGTGCCACCAGCAGACCGTTTCGCACAGGGGGTTACTTAGAGACCCAGTACTTC.

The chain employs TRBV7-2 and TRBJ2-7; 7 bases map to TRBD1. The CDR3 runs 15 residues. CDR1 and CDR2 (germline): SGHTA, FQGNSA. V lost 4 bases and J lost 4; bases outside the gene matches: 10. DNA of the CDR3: TGTGCCAGCAGCTCCCTAGACAGGGTACTATACGAGCAGTACTTC. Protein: CASSSLDRVLYEQYF.

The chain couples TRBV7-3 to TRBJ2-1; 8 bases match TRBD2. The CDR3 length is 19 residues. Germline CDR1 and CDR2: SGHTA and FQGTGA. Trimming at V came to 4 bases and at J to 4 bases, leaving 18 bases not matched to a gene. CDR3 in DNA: TGTGCCAGCAGCTCACCAGGACTAGCTAAAGGTTTAGGGTACAATGAGCAGTTCTTC. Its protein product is CASSSPGLAKGLGYNEQFF.

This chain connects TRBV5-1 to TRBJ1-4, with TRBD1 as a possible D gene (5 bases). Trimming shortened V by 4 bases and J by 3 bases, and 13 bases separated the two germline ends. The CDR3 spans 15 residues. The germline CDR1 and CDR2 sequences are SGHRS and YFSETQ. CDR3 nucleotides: TGCGCCAGCAGCACAGGACACGAAGCTAATGAAAAACTGTTTTTT. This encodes CASSTGHEANEKLFF. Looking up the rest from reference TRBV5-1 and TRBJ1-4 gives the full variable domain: KAGVTQTPRYLIKTRGQQVTLSCSPISGHRSVSWYQQTPGQGLQFLFEYFSETQRNKGNFPGRFSGRQFSNSRSEMNVSTLELGDSALYLCASSTGHEANEKLFFGSGTQLSVL.

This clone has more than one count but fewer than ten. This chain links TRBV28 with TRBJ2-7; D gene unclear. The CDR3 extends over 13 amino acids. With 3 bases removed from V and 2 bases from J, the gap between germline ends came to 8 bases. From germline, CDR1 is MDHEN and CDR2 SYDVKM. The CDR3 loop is CASSFRLAYEQYF. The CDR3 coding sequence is TGTGCCAGCAGTTTTCGATTAGCCTACGAGCAGTACTTC.

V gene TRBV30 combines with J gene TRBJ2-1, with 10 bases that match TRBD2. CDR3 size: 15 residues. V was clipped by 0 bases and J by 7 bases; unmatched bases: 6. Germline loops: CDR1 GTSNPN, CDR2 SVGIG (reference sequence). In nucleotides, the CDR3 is TGTGCCTGGAGTGTGTCTAGCGGGAGTGGTAATGAGCAGTTCTTC. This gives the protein CAWSVSSGSGNEQFF.